The clone carrying this T cell receptor (beta chain) was counted a few times. Here immunoSEQ multiplex PCR was the method, and the copy in TCRdb shows in-frame clones only, minus some. Of around 210,000 clones listed, roughly 90% are singletons. This sample stems from a study of blood T cell repertoires in COVID-19. Study overall: Samples representing acute and convalescent COVID-19 were sourced from the United States, Italy and Spain. T cells, B-cell-depleted T cells, or PBMCs provided the cDNA or gDNA that served as material.

The V gene's germline CDR1 is GTSNPN and CDR2 SVGIG (reference sequence). V shed 4 bases and J 8 bases; nucleotides not matched to a gene: 10. The CDR3 spans 15 residues. The TCR sequence derives from a man aged 45-65 years with COVID-19, enrolled during active disease. The sequenced material came from peripheral blood. The chain recombines TRBV30 with TRBJ1-6; 8 bases line up with TRBD1. CDR3: CAWKPSGQVYSPLHF. The CDR3 region has the DNA TGTGCCTGGAAGCCATCGGGACAGGTTTATTCACCCCTCCACTTT.